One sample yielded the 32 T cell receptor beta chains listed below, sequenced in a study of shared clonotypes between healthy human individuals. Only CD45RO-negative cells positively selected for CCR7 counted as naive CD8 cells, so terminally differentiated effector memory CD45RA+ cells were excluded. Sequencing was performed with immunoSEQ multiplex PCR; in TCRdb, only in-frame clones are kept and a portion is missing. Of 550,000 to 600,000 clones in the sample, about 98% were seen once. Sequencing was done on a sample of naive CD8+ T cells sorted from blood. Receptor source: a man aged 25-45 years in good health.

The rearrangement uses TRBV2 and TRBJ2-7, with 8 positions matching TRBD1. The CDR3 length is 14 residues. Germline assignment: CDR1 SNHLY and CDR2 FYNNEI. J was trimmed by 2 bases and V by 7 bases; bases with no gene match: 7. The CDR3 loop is CASTNRGVTYEQYF. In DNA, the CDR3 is TGTGCCAGCACCAACAGGGGGGTAACCTACGAGCAGTACTTC.

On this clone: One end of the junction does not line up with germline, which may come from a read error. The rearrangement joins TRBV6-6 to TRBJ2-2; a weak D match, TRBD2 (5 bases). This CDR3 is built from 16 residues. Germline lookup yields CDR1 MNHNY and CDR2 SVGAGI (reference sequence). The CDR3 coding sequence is TGTGCCAGCACTTACTTCCCGGGGTCGAACACCGGGGAGCTGTTTTTT. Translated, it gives CASTYFPGSNTGELFF.

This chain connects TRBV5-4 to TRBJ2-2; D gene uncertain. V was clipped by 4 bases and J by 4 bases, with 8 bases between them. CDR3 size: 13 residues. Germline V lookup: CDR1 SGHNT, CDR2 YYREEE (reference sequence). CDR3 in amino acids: CASSTLSTGELFF. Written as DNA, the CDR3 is TGTGCCAGCAGCACTTTATCCACCGGGGAGCTGTTTTTT.

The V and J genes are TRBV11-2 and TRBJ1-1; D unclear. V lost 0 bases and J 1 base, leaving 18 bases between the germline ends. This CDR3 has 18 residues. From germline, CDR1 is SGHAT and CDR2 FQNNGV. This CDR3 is CASSLDSDPYDRNTEAFF. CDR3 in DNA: TGTGCCAGCAGCTTAGATTCGGATCCCTATGATAGGAACACTGAAGCTTTCTTT. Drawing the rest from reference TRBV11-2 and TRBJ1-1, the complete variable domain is EAGVAQSPRYKIIEKRQSVAFWCNPISGHATLYWYQQILGQGPKLLIQFQNNGVVDDSQLPKDRFSAERLKGVDSTLKIQPAKLEDSAVYLCASSLDSDPYDRNTEAFFGQGTRLTVV.

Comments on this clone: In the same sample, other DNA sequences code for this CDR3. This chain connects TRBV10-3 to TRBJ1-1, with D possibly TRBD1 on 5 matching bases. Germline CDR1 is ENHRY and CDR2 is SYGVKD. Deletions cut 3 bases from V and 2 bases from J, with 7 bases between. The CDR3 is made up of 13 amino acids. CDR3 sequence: CAISDQGNTEAFF. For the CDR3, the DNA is TGTGCCATCAGTGATCAGGGTAACACTGAAGCTTTCTTT.

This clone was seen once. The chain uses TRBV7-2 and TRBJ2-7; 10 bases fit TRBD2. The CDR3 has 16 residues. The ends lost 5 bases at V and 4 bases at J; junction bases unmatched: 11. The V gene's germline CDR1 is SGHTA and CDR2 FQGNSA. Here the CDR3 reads CASSLKSASGRYEQYF. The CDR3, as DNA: TGTGCCAGCAGCCTAAAGTCGGCTAGCGGGAGATACGAGCAGTACTTC.

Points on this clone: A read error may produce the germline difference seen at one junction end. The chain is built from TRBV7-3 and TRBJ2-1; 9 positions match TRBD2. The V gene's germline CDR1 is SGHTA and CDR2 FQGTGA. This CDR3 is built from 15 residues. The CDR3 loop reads CASSPGTSSNNEQFF. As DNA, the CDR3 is TGTGCCAGCAGCCCTGGGACTAGCTCCAACAATGAGCAGTTCTTC.

The CDR3 here is CASSLDPTGVRQPQHF. The CDR3 coding sequence is TGTGCCAGCAGCCTAGACCCGACAGGGGTCAGGCAGCCCCAGCATTTT. This chain joins TRBV27 and TRBJ1-5, with TRBD1 matching 8 bases. Germline V gives CDR1 MNHEY, CDR2 SMNVEV (reference sequence). This CDR3 comprises 16 residues. The V gene end was trimmed by 6 bases and the J gene end by 7 bases; junction bases not matched to a gene: 14.

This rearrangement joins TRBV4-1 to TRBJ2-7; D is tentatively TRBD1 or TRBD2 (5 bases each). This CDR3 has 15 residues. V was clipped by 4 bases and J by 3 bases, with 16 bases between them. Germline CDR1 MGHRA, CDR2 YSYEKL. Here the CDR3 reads CASSPPGRMSYEQYF. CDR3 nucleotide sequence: TGCGCCAGCAGCCCACCGGGACGGATGAGCTACGAGCAGTACTTC.

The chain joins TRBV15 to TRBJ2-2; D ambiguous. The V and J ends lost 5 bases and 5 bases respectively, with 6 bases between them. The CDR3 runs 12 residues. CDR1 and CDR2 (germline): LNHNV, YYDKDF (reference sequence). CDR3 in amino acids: CATSDETGELFF. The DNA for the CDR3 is TGTGCCACCAGCGATGAAACCGGGGAGCTGTTTTTT. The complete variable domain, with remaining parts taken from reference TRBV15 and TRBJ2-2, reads DAMVIQNPRYQVTQFGKPVTLSCSQTLNHNVMYWYQQKSSQAPKLLFHYYDKDFNNEADTPDNFQSRRPNTSFCFLDIRSPGLGDTAMYLCATSDETGELFFGEGSRLTVL.

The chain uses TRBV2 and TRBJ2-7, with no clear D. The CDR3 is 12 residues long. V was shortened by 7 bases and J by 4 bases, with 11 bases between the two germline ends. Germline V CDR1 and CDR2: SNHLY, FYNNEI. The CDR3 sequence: CASTGRRYEQYF. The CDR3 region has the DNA TGTGCCAGCACCGGACGCAGGTACGAGCAGTACTTC.

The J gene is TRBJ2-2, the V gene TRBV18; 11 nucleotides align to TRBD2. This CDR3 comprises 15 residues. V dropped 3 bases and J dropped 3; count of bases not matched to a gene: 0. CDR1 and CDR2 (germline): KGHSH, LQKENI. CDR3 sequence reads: CASSPGLADTGELFF. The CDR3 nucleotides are TGTGCCAGCTCACCGGGACTAGCGGACACCGGGGAGCTGTTTTTT.

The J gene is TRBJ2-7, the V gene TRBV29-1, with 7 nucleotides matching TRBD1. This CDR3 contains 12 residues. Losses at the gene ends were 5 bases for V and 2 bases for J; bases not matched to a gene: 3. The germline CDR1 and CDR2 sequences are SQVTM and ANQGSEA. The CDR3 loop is CSVKGTAYEQYF. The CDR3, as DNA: TGCAGCGTTAAAGGGACAGCCTACGAGCAGTACTTC.

Written as DNA, the CDR3 is TGCAGCGTAGAATTCCGGGACTCCTACGAGCAGTACTTC. Its translation: CSVEFRDSYEQYF. This chain uses TRBV29-1 with TRBJ2-7, with TRBD2 as a possible D gene (5 bases). Per the germline V gene, CDR1 is SQVTM and CDR2 is ANQGSEA. CDR3 length equals 13 residues. V shed 6 bases and J shed 0 bases, with 12 bases lying between them.

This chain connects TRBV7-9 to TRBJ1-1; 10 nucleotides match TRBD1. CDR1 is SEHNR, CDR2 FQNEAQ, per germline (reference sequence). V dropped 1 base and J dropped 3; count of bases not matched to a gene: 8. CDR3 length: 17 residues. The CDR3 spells CASSLVVGGQGDTEAFF. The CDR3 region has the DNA TGTGCCAGCAGCTTAGTTGTAGGCGGACAGGGGGACACTGAAGCTTTCTTT.

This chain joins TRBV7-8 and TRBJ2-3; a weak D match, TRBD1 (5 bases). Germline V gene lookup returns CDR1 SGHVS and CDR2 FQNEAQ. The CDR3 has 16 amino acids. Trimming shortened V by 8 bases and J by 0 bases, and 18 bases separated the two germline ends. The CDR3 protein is CASRSFRGSSTDTQYF. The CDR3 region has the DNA TGTGCCAGCCGAAGCTTTAGGGGCTCTAGCACAGATACGCAGTATTTT.

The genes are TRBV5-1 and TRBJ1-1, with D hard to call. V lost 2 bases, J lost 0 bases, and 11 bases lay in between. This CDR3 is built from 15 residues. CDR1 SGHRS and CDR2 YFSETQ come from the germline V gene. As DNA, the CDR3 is TGCGCCAGCAGCTTTTCTCCCGCCATGAACACTGAAGCTTTCTTT. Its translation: CASSFSPAMNTEAFF.

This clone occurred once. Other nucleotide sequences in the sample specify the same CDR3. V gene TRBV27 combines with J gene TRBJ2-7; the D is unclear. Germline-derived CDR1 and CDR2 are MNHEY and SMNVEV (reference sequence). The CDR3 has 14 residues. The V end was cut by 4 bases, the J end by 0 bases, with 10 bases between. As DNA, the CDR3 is TGTGCCAGCAGTTCGTATAGTAGCTCCTACGAGCAGTACTTC. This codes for CASSSYSSSYEQYF.

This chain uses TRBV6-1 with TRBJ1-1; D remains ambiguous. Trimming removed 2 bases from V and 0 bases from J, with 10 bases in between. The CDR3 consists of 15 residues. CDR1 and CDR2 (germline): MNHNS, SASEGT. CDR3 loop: CASSEYPQMNTEAFF. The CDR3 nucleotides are TGTGCCAGCAGTGAATACCCACAGATGAACACTGAAGCTTTCTTT.

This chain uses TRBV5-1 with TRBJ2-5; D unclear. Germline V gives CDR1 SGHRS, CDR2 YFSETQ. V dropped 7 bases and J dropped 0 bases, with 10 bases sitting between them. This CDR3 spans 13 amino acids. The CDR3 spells CASQTSYQETQYF. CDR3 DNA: TGCGCCAGCCAAACAAGCTACCAAGAGACCCAGTACTTC.

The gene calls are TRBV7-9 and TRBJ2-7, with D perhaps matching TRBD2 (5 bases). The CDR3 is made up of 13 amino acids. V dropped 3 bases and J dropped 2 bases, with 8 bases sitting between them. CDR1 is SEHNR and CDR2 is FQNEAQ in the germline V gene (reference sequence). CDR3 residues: CASSLDSTYEQYF. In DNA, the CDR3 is TGTGCCAGCAGCTTGGACTCTACCTACGAGCAGTACTTC.

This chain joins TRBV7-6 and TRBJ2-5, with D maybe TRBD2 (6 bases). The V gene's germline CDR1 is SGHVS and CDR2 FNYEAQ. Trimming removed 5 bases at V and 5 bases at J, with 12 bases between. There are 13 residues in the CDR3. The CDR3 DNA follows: TGTGCCAGCAGCCCGCCGGGAGTTGAGACCCAGTACTTC. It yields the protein CASSPPGVETQYF.

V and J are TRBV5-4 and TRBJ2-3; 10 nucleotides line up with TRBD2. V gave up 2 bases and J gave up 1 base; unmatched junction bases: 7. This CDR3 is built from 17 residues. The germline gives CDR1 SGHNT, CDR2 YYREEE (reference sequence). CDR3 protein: CASSFLAGVFRTDTQYF. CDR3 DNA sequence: TGTGCCAGCAGCTTTCTAGCGGGAGTTTTTCGCACAGATACGCAGTATTTT.

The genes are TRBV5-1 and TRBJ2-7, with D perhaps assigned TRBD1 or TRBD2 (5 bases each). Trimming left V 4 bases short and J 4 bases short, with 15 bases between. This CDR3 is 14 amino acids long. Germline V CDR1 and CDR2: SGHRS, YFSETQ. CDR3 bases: TGCGCCAGCAGCCCGGGACCCCCAGGGTACGAGCAGTACTTC. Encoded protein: CASSPGPPGYEQYF.

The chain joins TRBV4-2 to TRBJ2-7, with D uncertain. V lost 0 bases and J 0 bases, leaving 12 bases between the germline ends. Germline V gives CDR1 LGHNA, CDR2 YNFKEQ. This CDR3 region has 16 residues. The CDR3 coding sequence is TGTGCCAGCAGCCAAGAGATGTCCCCGAGCTCCTACGAGCAGTACTTC. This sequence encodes CASSQEMSPSSYEQYF.

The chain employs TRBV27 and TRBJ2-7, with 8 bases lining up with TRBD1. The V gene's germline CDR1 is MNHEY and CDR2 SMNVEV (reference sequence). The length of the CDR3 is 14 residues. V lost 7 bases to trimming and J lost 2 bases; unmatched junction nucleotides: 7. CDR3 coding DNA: TGTGCCAGCACCCCTAAGGACAGGGCCTACGAGCAGTACTTC. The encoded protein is CASTPKDRAYEQYF.

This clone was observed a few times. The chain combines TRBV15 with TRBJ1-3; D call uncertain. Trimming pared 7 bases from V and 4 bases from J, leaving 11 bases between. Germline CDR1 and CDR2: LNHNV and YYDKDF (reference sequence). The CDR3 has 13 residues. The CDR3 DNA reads TGTGCCACCACGGTGCCTTCCGGAAACACCATATATTTT. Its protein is CATTVPSGNTIYF.

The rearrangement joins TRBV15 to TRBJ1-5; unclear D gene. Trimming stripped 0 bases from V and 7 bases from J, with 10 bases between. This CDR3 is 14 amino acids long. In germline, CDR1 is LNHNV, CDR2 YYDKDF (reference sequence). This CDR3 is CATSREQLGQPQHF. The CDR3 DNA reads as TGTGCCACCAGCAGAGAACAACTGGGCCAGCCCCAGCATTTT.

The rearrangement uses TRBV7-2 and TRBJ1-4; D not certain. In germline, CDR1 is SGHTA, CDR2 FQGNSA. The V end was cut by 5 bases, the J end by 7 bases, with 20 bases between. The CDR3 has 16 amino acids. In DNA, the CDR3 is TGTGCCAGCAGCACCACACCAGGCGTACCTGGTGAAAAACTGTTTTTT. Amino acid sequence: CASSTTPGVPGEKLFF.

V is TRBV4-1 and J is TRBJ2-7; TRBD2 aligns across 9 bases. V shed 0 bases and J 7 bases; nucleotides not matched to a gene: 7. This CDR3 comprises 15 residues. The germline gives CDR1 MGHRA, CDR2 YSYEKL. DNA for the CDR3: TGCGCCAGCAGCCAAGAGGCGGGAGGGCGGGAAGAGCAGTACTTC. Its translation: CASSQEAGGREEQYF.

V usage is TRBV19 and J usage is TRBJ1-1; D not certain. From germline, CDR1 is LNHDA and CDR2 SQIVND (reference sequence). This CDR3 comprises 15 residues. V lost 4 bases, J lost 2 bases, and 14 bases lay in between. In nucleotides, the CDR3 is TGTGCCAGTAGTACTGCGGACGGGCCTAACACTGAAGCTTTCTTT. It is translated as CASSTADGPNTEAFF.

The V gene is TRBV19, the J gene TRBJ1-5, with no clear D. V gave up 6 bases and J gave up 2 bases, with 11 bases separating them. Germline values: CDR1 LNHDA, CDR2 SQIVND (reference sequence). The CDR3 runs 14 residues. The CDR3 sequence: CASRWAEGNQPQHF. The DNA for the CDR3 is TGTGCCAGTAGGTGGGCTGAGGGCAATCAGCCCCAGCATTTT.